This TCR beta chain was retrieved from a study of blood T cells in healthy people across ages. For the study at large: About one barcoded beta molecule per two T cells came from capture by template switching.

Investigators took roughly 9.5 milliliters of peripheral blood from every donor. Extraction of total RNA produced a minimum of 5.5 micrograms from each sample. Regarding the study as a whole: A greater number of naive CD4+ cells and higher diversity distinguished long-lived donors from aged donors.

It was with a sample-barcoded 5' primer and a J-beta primer mix that a second PCR of roughly 6 to 11 cycles was run. TCRdb redid the calling of the 5' RACE reads with MiXCR, one entry per CDR3 protein. The table lists more than 1,400,000 distinct CDR3 sequences, 35% to 45% of them singletons. Details on this clonotype: Its antigen is undetermined.

V dropped 4 bases and J dropped 6 bases, with 10 bases sitting between them. From germline, CDR1 is LGHDT and CDR2 YNNKEL (reference sequence). The CDR3 contains 13 residues. The TCR originated in a woman aged 18-29 years in good health. The chain recombines TRBV3-1 with TRBJ2-1; D gene unclear. The sequenced sample was blood. The CDR3 sequence is CASSLQRRNEQFF. Written as DNA, the CDR3 is TGTGCCAGCAGCCTCCAGAGGCGCAATGAGCAGTTCTTC.